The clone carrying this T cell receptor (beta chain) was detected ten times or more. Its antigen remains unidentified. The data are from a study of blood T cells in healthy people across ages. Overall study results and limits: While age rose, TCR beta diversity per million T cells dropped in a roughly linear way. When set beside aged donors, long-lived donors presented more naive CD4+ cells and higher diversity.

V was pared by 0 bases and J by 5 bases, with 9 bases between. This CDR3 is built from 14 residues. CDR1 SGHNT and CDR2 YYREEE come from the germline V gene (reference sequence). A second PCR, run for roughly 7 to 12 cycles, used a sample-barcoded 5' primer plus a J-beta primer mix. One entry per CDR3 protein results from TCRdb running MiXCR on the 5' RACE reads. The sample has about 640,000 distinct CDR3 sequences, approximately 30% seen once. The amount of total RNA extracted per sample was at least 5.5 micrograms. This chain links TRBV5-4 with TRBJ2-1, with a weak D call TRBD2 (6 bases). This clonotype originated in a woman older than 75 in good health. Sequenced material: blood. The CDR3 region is CASSLVGTHNEQFF. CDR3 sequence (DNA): TGTGCCAGCAGCTTGGTCGGGACTCACAATGAGCAGTTCTTC.